One and the same sample provided the 26 T cell receptor beta chains below, sequenced in a study of blood T cell repertoires in COVID-19. The data were produced by immunoSEQ multiplex PCR, yet TCRdb's version contains in-frame clones alone and is incomplete. The sample shows about 160,000 clones, over 70% of them seen only once. The specimen was peripheral blood. Receptors were obtained from a woman of 80 years or more with active or convalescent COVID-19.

V gene TRBV4-1 combines with J gene TRBJ2-7; 8 bases match TRBD1. The CDR3 covers 15 residues. The germline V gene has CDR1 MGHRA and CDR2 YSYEKL. Trimming took 1 base from V and 0 from J; bases not matched to a gene: 2. CDR3 residues: CASSQVDRVSYEQYF. CDR3 bases: TGCGCCAGCAGCCAAGTGGACAGGGTCTCCTACGAGCAGTACTTC.

This clone was picked up one time. The chain is built from TRBV19 and TRBJ2-7, with 9 bases matching TRBD1. Trimming at V came to 5 bases and at J to 5 bases, leaving 7 bases not matched to a gene. The CDR3 runs to 14 residues. CDR1 is LNHDA and CDR2 is SQIVND in the germline V gene (reference sequence). As DNA, the CDR3 is TGTGCCAGTAGTCCCGGGACAGGGACCCACGAGCAGTACTTC. Translated, it gives CASSPGTGTHEQYF.

This clone showed up just a few times. The V call is TRBV6-1, the J call TRBJ2-7; TRBD1 matches at 11 bases. This CDR3 is 16 amino acids long. Losses at the gene ends were 3 bases for V and 3 bases for J; bases not matched to a gene: 7. CDR1 is MNHNS, CDR2 SASEGT, per germline. The CDR3 DNA is TGTGCCAGCAGTGACCTATGGACAGGGGGCAACTACGAGCAGTACTTC. Its protein is CASSDLWTGGNYEQYF.

This chain uses TRBV6-6 with TRBJ1-4; TRBD1 aligns across 9 bases. This CDR3 is built from 15 residues. V trimming: 7 bases; J trimming: 5 bases; junction bases outside the gene matches: 8. The germline V gene has CDR1 MNHNY and CDR2 SVGAGI (reference sequence). The CDR3 loop reads CASTRQGTGNEKLFF. CDR3 bases: TGTGCCAGCACTCGCCAGGGGACAGGGAATGAAAAACTGTTTTTT.

The chain couples TRBV5-1 to TRBJ1-1; 8 bases match TRBD1. V was clipped by 3 bases and J by 4 bases; unmatched bases: 11. CDR1 is SGHRS and CDR2 is YFSETQ in the germline V gene. The CDR3 spans 16 residues. CDR3 DNA sequence: TGCGCCAGCAGCTGGGGACTACAGGGGGGAATCACTGAAGCTTTCTTT. Translating gives CASSWGLQGGITEAFF.

The V call is TRBV4-3, the J call TRBJ1-2; the D is unclear. V gave up 0 bases and J gave up 3 bases, with 11 bases separating them. This CDR3 comprises 15 residues. Germline CDR1 is LGHNA and CDR2 is YSLEER. CDR3: CASSQDLQDHYGYTF. For the CDR3, the DNA is TGCGCCAGCAGCCAAGATCTCCAGGATCACTATGGCTACACCTTC.

This chain uses TRBV4-3 with TRBJ1-6; maybe TRBD1 (6 bases). V lost 0 bases to trimming and J lost 7 bases, with 16 bases between them. CDR1 is LGHNA, CDR2 YSLEER, per germline. The CDR3 runs to 17 residues. The CDR3 coding sequence is TGCGCCAGCAGCCAAGACGCGGGGGGGCCCGGGAATTCACCCCTCCACTTT. It specifies CASSQDAGGPGNSPLHF.

Only a few counts were recorded for this clone. V gene TRBV7-2 combines with J gene TRBJ2-2; TRBD2 might be the D (6 bases). V shed 2 bases and J shed 3 bases, with 10 bases lying between them. Germline values: CDR1 SGHTA, CDR2 FQGNSA. The CDR3 extends over 15 amino acids. In DNA, the CDR3 is TGTGCCAGCAGCTTACAGGAGGGCTACACCGGGGAGCTGTTTTTT. Translated, it gives CASSLQEGYTGELFF.

The chain recombines TRBV5-1 with TRBJ2-2, with TRBD2 matching 11 bases. CDR1 and CDR2 (germline): SGHRS, YFSETQ. V was clipped by 5 bases and J by 3 bases; unmatched bases: 6. The CDR3 contains 16 residues. The CDR3 nucleotides are TGCGCCAGCAGGACTAGCGGGGAAATCTACACCGGGGAGCTGTTTTTT. As protein: CASRTSGEIYTGELFF.

The CDR3 reads CASSFIISGANVLTF. The CDR3 DNA follows: TGTGCCAGCAGCTTTATAATCTCTGGGGCCAACGTCCTGACTTTC. The chain uses TRBV11-2 and TRBJ2-6; D gene uncertain. Germline CDR1 reads SGHAT; CDR2 reads FQNNGV. The CDR3 spans 15 residues. Trimming removed 3 bases at V and 0 bases at J, with 6 bases between.

This chain connects TRBV27 to TRBJ2-1, with 7 bases lining up with TRBD1. After removal of 6 bases from V and 2 bases from J, the junction contained 4 bases not matched to a gene. Germline V gene lookup returns CDR1 MNHEY and CDR2 SMNVEV (reference sequence). The CDR3 contains 14 residues. CDR3 sequence: CASSRGGAYNEQFF. In nucleotides, the CDR3 is TGTGCCAGCAGCCGAGGGGGCGCCTACAATGAGCAGTTCTTC.

This clone appeared a few times. V usage is TRBV2 and J usage is TRBJ1-2, with TRBD1 identical over 11 bases. After removal of 6 bases from V and 8 bases from J, the junction contained 17 bases not matched to a gene. Looked up from germline, CDR1 is SNHLY and CDR2 is FYNNEI. This CDR3 has 17 residues. The CDR3 reads CASRKDTGTGGLGGYTF. CDR3 bases: TGTGCCAGCAGGAAAGATACCGGGACAGGGGGTCTGGGCGGCTACACCTTC.

The chain links TRBV6-5 to TRBJ2-6, with a weak D call TRBD2 (7 bases). CDR1 is MNHEY, CDR2 SVGAGI, per germline. V lost 8 bases and J lost 1, with 9 bases in between. This CDR3 spans 14 amino acids. CDR3 amino acids: CASGGASGANVLTF. CDR3 DNA: TGTGCCAGCGGGGGGGCATCTGGGGCCAACGTCCTGACTTTC.

This clone was counted only a few times. V and J are TRBV7-2 and TRBJ2-7; 7 bases fit TRBD2. This CDR3 spans 12 amino acids. The junction had 8 bases not matched to a gene; V was cut back by 6 bases and J by 9 bases. Germline CDR1 and CDR2: SGHTA and FQGNSA. This CDR3 is CASRGLESVQYF. CDR3 nucleotide sequence: TGTGCCAGCAGAGGACTAGAATCCGTGCAGTACTTC.

This clone has more than one count but fewer than ten. V and J are TRBV24-1 and TRBJ1-2, with D uncertain. Between the trimmed V and J ends, which lost 4 bases and 6 bases, there was a span of 8 bases. The CDR3 covers 12 residues. Germline assignment: CDR1 KGHDR and CDR2 SFDVKD. CDR3 in DNA: TGTGCCACCAGTGACCCCGAGGATGGCTACACCTTC. This gives the protein CATSDPEDGYTF.

V usage is TRBV19 and J usage is TRBJ1-6; D gene uncertain. The CDR3 spans 18 residues. Trimming took 3 bases from V and 0 from J, leaving 15 bases between them. The germline CDR1 and CDR2 sequences are LNHDA and SQIVND (reference sequence). CDR3 in amino acids: CASSIKYGISSYNSPLHF. In DNA form, the CDR3 reads TGTGCCAGTAGTATTAAATACGGGATTAGCTCCTATAATTCACCCCTCCACTTT.

The V call is TRBV6-6, the J call TRBJ1-4; 7 bases match TRBD1. The CDR3 loop spans 14 amino acids. Trimming removed 6 bases from V and 5 bases from J; junction bases left unmatched: 6. Per germline, CDR1 MNHNY and CDR2 SVGAGI (reference sequence). This CDR3 reads CASRRDRNNEKLFF. As DNA, the CDR3 is TGTGCCAGCAGGCGGGACAGAAACAATGAAAAACTGTTTTTT.

The chain has TRBV27 and TRBJ1-5; a possible D gene is TRBD1 (5 bases). The CDR3 is made up of 14 amino acids. Germline loops: CDR1 MNHEY, CDR2 SMNVEV (reference sequence). The ends were cut back, 5 bases at V and 3 bases at J, with 11 bases in the middle. CDR3 residues: CASSRQLSNQPQHF. Written as DNA, the CDR3 is TGTGCCAGCAGTAGACAGCTTTCCAATCAGCCCCAGCATTTT.

The chain has TRBV6-5 and TRBJ1-2, with 9 bases matching TRBD1. The V gene's germline CDR1 is MNHEY and CDR2 SVGAGI. Trimming at V came to 8 bases and at J to 3 bases, leaving 10 bases not matched to a gene. The CDR3 runs to 15 residues. This CDR3 reads CASGPTGTGYYGYTF. Written as DNA, the CDR3 is TGTGCCAGCGGCCCAACCGGGACAGGGTACTATGGCTACACCTTC.

A remark on this clone: A read error may account for a junction end that differs from germline. The CDR3, as DNA: TGTGCCAGCAGGTTGGATCGGGGGAGCGAGCAGTACTTC. This sequence encodes CASRLDRGSEQYF. The chain combines TRBV5-6 with TRBJ2-7, with D possibly matching TRBD2 (6 bases). The germline V gene has CDR1 SGHDT and CDR2 YYEEEE. The CDR3 has 13 amino acids.

The chain uses TRBV12-5 and TRBJ2-1; 9 positions agree with TRBD2. Germline V CDR1 and CDR2: LGHNT, FRNRAP. With 0 bases clipped from V and 7 bases from J, the junction kept 16 bases outside the gene matches. This CDR3 contains 19 residues. CDR3 amino acids: CASGLVGSQGSGGGNEQFF. CDR3 coding DNA: TGTGCTAGTGGTTTGGTAGGGAGCCAGGGTAGCGGGGGAGGGAATGAGCAGTTCTTC.

The chain recombines TRBV27 with TRBJ2-5; possible D gene TRBD1, 5 bases. V lost 1 base and J lost 7, with 22 bases in between. Germline assignment: CDR1 MNHEY and CDR2 SMNVEV (reference sequence). This CDR3 is 17 amino acids long. This CDR3 is CASSLWSPQASQGTQYF. The CDR3 DNA reads TGTGCCAGCAGTTTATGGAGCCCGCAGGCCAGCCAGGGGACCCAGTACTTC.

The V call is TRBV2, the J call TRBJ2-3; TRBD2 matches at 11 bases. Germline lookup yields CDR1 SNHLY and CDR2 FYNNEI. The V segment lost 4 bases and the J segment 2 bases; nucleotides outside the gene matches: 8. There are 17 residues in the CDR3. CDR3: CASSGIAGGLVTDTQYF. In DNA form, the CDR3 reads TGTGCCAGCAGTGGAATAGCGGGGGGGCTCGTCACAGATACGCAGTATTTT. The full variable domain, its missing parts supplied by reference TRBV2 and TRBJ2-3, is EPEVTQTPSHQVTQMGQEVILRCVPISNHLYFYWYRQILGQKVEFLVSFYNNEISEKSEIFDDQFSVERPDGSNFTLKIRSTKLEDSAMYFCASSGIAGGLVTDTQYFGPGTRLTVL.

The chain uses TRBV5-4 and TRBJ2-7, with 7 bases matching TRBD1. With V trimmed by 3 bases and J by 1 base, 7 bases remained unmatched. Germline CDR1 is SGHNT and CDR2 is YYREEE (reference sequence). The CDR3 has 15 amino acids. CDR3 sequence reads: CASSSTRDRSYEQYF. CDR3 nucleotides: TGTGCCAGCAGCTCCACCCGGGACAGATCCTACGAGCAGTACTTC.

The DNA for the CDR3 is TGTGCTAGTGGACCCGGACTAGCGCCAGATACGCAGTATTTT. It codes for CASGPGLAPDTQYF. The chain links TRBV12-5 to TRBJ2-3; 9 nucleotides line up with TRBD2. The junction had 5 bases not matched to a gene; V was cut back by 6 bases and J by 4 bases. The CDR3 has 14 residues. From germline, CDR1 is LGHNT and CDR2 FRNRAP.

This clone was observed a handful of times. This same CDR3 is encoded by further DNA sequences in the sample. The chain carries TRBV18 and TRBJ2-7; the D gene is possibly TRBD1 (6 bases). Germline CDR1 and CDR2: KGHSH and LQKENI. The V end was cut by 1 base, the J end by 2 bases, with 9 bases between. The CDR3 runs 14 residues. The CDR3 sequence is CASSPRQGPYEQYF. The CDR3 DNA sequence: TGTGCCAGCTCACCACGTCAGGGGCCCTACGAGCAGTACTTC.